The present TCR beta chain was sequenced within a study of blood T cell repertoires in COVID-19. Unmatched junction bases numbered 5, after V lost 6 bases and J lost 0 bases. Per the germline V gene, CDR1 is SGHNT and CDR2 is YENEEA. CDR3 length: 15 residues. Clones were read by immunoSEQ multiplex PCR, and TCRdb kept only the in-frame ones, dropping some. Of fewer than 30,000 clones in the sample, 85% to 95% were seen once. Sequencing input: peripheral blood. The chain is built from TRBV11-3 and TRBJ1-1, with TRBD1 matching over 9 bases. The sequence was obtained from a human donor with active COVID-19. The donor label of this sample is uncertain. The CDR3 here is CASRGTGYLNTEAFF. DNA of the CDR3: TGTGCCAGCAGGGGGACAGGGTACCTGAACACTGAAGCTTTCTTT.